This T cell receptor beta chain was captured by sequencing in a study of blood T cell repertoires in COVID-19. Across the study: Specimens from acute and convalescent COVID-19 originated in the United States, Italy and Spain.

Enrolled through a virtual design, the participants were between roughly 18 and 90 years of age and came from some 26 US areas. The method was immunoSEQ multiplex PCR; TCRdb's version includes in-frame clones alone and lacks a portion of them. This sample has 400,000 or so clones, with 75% to 90% found just once. V dropped 0 bases and J dropped 1; count of bases not matched to a gene: 18. The CDR3 totals 20 residues. CDR1 is SGHAT, CDR2 FQNNGV, per germline. The chain has TRBV11-2 and TRBJ2-7; TRBD1 matches 7 bases. The sequence was collected from a man under 40 who had recovered from COVID-19. Sequencing was performed on PBMCs or T cells enriched from blood (not recorded which). The CDR3 loop reads CASSLEIGGWTGDSSYEQYF. The CDR3 nucleotides are TGTGCCAGCAGCTTAGAAATAGGCGGTTGGACAGGAGACTCGTCCTACGAGCAGTACTTC.